This T cell receptor (beta chain) comes out of a study of CD8 T cells in ankylosing spondylitis. Study-level results: A TCR beta motif made of about 8 highly homologous variants seemed typical of ankylosing spondylitis blood. Clones linked to disease, bearing a CD8+ phenotype, were relatively rare in peripheral blood. Reportedly, matched ankylosing spondylitis synovial fluid was significantly enriched for disease-linked clones.

This clonotype was found many times. What it binds is unknown. Quantitative 5'-RACE with molecular barcodes produced the TCR beta libraries. TCRdb re-called the 5' RACE reads through MiXCR, storing one row per CDR3 protein. This table has around 29,000 distinct CDR3 sequences, about 5.6% appearing once. CDR1 SGDLS and CDR2 YYNGEE come from the germline V gene. V was shortened by 0 bases and J by 8 bases, with 12 bases between the two germline ends. CDR3 length: 15 residues. The receptor was isolated from a female donor with ankylosing spondylitis or in good health (not recorded which). Input material: blood, either unsorted or a sorted T cell fraction (not recorded which). The chain carries TRBV9 and TRBJ1-6; D unresolved. The CDR3: CASSVVPTGDSPLHF. CDR3 DNA sequence: TGTGCCAGCAGCGTAGTTCCGACGGGTGATTCACCCCTCCACTTT.